This TCR beta chain was identified in a study of neurological immune-mediated disorders. cDNA synthesis was performed by 5'RACE with 10-nucleotide random UMIs. In TCRdb, the 5' RACE reads were re-called with MiXCR into one record per CDR3 protein. The data show roughly 50,000 distinct CDR3 sequences, with approximately 16% seen just once and 4.4% held by the top ten. The sample holds many counts of this clonotype. What it binds is unknown. Compared with germline, one end of the junction differs, possibly owing to a read error. The CDR3 totals 14 residues. The germline V gene encodes CDR1 SQVTM and CDR2 ANQGSEA. General study findings and limits: Levels of TCR clonal expansion peaked in HTLV-1-associated myelopathy and reached their lowest in multiple sclerosis, under those of healthy controls.

This chain links TRBV29-1 with TRBJ2-3; D is unclear. The sample comprised PBMCs. The source is a man aged 60 to 69 in good health. CDR3 in amino acids: CSAPPNLGTDTQYF. Here the CDR3 DNA reads TGCAGCGCCCCGCCGAATTTAGGCACGGATACGCAGTATTTT.